This TCR beta chain was documented in a study of neoadjuvant anti-PD-1 for oral cavity cancer. TCRdb's copy holds only in-frame clones and misses some; the assay was immunoSEQ multiplex PCR. The data contain around 30,000 clones, about 83% of them singletons. Germline V CDR1 and CDR2: SGHRS, YFSETQ. V gave up 4 bases and J gave up 4 bases; unmatched junction bases: 5. The CDR3 has 15 residues. The V gene is TRBV5-1, the J gene TRBJ2-1; 10 bases agree with TRBD1. The sample in question was PBMCs, obtained before nivolumab (anti-PD-1) treatment. The origin of this receptor is a person between 40 and 79 years old with oral cavity squamous cell carcinoma. The CDR3 DNA reads as TGCGCCAGCAGCAAGGGACAGGGGAGGTACAATGAGCAGTTCTTC. It specifies CASSKGQGRYNEQFF.